This T cell receptor beta chain stems from a study of OX40 agonist ivuxolimab in advanced cancers. About the study: Participants could have had prior anti-PD-1, anti-PD-L1 or anti-CTLA-4 therapy, and about 40% had some.

This CDR3 spans 14 amino acids. V dropped 5 bases and J dropped 5; count of bases not matched to a gene: 5. Germline CDR1 reads KGHSH; CDR2 reads LQKENI. Sequencing used immunoSEQ multiplex PCR; TCRdb keeps in-frame clones, though not all of them. The data hold 75,000 to 100,000 clones, with 70% to 90% observed a single time. This sequence originates from an adult with an advanced solid tumor such as melanoma, head and neck, liver or kidney cancer. Sequencing used CD4+ or CD8+ T cells sorted from blood, obtained in a trial of the OX40 agonist ivuxolimab. J is TRBJ1-5 and V is TRBV18; 8 bases line up with TRBD1. The CDR3 bases are TGTGCCAGCTCAACAGGGGGGACGGATCAGCCCCAGCATTTT. Protein sequence: CASSTGGTDQPQHF. The whole variable domain, filled in from reference TRBV18 and TRBJ1-5, reads NAGVMQNPRHLVRRRGQEARLRCSPMKGHSHVYWYRQLPEEGLKFMVYLQKENIIDESGMPKERFSAEFPKEGPSILRIQQVVRGDSAAYFCASSTGGTDQPQHFGDGTRLSIL.